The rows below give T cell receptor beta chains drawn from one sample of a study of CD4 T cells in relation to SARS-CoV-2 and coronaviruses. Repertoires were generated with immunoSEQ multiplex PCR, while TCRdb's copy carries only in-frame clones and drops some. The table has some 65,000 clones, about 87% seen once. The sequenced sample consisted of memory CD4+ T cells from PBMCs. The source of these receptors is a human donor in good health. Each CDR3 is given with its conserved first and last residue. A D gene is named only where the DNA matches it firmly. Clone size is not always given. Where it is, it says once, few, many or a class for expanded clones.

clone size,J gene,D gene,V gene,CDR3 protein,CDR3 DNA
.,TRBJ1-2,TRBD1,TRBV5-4,CASSLRQGSDGYTF,TGTGCCAGCAGCTTAAGACAGGGATCGGATGGCTACACCTTC
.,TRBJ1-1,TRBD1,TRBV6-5,CASRTGGSEAFF,TGTGCCAGCAGGACAGGGGGCTCTGAAGCTTTCTTT
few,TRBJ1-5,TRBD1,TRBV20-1,CSASDRGREPQHF,TGCAGTGCTAGTGACAGGGGTAGGGAGCCCCAGCATTTT
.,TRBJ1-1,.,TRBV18,CASSPPSGPNTEAFF,TGTGCCAGCTCACCACCGAGCGGACCGAACACTGAAGCTTTCTTT
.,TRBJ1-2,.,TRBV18,CASRKAGSDGYTF,TGTGCCAGCCGAAAGGCCGGGTCGGATGGCTACACCTTC
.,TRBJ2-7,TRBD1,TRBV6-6,CASRVTGAAYEQYF,TGTGCCAGCAGGGTAACAGGGGCGGCCTACGAGCAGTACTTC
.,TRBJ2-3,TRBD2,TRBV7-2,CASSLGAGGFGSTDTQYF,TGTGCCAGCAGCTTAGGGGCGGGGGGATTTGGTAGCACAGATACGCAGTATTTT
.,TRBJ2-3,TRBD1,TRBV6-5,CASSYSTGGPDTQYF,TGTGCCAGCAGTTACTCTACAGGGGGCCCAGATACGCAGTATTTT
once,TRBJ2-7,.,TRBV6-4,CASSEVGVGPTEEQYF,TGTGCCAGCAGTGAGGTAGGTGTCGGCCCTACAGAAGAGCAGTACTTC
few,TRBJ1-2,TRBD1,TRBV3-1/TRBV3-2,CASSGTGNQGYTF,TGTGCCAGCAGCGGGACAGGGAATCAGGGCTACACCTTC
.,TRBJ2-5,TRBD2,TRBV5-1,CASSLAGLAGQETQYF,TGCGCCAGCAGCTTAGCCGGACTAGCGGGGCAAGAGACCCAGTACTTC
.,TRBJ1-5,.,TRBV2,CASRGGEPQHF,TGTGCCAGCAGGGGGGGCGAGCCCCAGCATTTT
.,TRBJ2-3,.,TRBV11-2,CASSLVVGRTDTQYF,TGTGCCAGCAGCTTAGTGGTGGGGCGCACAGATACGCAGTATTTT
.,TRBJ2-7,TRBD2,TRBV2,CASSEGLAGDYEQYF,TGTGCCAGCAGTGAAGGACTAGCGGGAGACTACGAGCAGTACTTC
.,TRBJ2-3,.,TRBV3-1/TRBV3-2,CASSQVPSGPSTDTQYF,TGTGCCAGCAGCCAAGTCCCGAGCGGGCCTAGCACAGATACGCAGTATTTT
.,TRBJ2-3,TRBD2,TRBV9,CASSPHLSSGGTDTQYF,TGTGCCAGCAGCCCCCACCTGTCTAGCGGCGGCACAGATACGCAGTATTTT
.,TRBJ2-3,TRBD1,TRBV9,CASSLSGTGLDTQYF,TGTGCCAGCAGTCTATCCGGGACAGGGCTCGATACGCAGTATTTT
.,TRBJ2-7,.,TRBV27,CASSTLGAYEQYF,TGTGCCAGCAGTACTCTTGGGGCGTACGAGCAGTACTTC
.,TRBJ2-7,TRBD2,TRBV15,CATSPGLAGDYEQYF,TGTGCCACCAGTCCTGGACTAGCGGGAGACTACGAGCAGTACTTC
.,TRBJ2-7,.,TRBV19,CASSILGYEQYF,TGTGCCAGTAGTATTCTGGGCTACGAGCAGTACTTC
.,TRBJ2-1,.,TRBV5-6,CASSADNEQFF,TGTGCCAGCAGCGCGGACAATGAGCAGTTCTTC
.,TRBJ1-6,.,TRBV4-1,CASSHTGGESRINSPLHF,TGCGCCAGCAGCCACACTGGGGGGGAAAGCCGGATAAATTCACCCCTCCACTTT
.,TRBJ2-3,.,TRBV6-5,CASSYRGSDTQYF,TGTGCCAGCAGTTACAGGGGATCAGATACGCAGTATTTT
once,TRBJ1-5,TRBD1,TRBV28,CASSPRDRGHQPQHF,TGTGCCAGCAGTCCCCGGGACAGGGGACATCAGCCCCAGCATTTT
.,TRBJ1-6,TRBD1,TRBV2,CASTTDRGYNSPLHF,TGTGCCAGCACTACCGACAGGGGATATAATTCACCCCTCCACTTT
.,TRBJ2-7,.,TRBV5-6,CASSWRFQGGSEQYF,TGTGCCAGCAGCTGGAGGTTCCAGGGTGGTAGCGAGCAGTACTTC
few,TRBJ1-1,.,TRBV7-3,CASSEMVGNTEAFF,TGTGCCAGCAGCGAAATGGTGGGGAACACTGAAGCTTTCTTT
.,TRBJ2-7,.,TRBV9,CASSVAGNAQYEQYF,TGTGCCAGCAGCGTAGCGGGGAACGCCCAATACGAGCAGTACTTC
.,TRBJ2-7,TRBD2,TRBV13,CASSSRREGYFYEQYF,TGTGCCAGCAGTTCCAGACGGGAGGGCTATTTTTACGAGCAGTACTTC
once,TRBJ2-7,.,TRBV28,CASAARHYEQYF,TGTGCCAGCGCGGCCCGACACTACGAGCAGTACTTC
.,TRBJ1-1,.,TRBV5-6,CASSLVRRMNTEAFF,TGTGCCAGCAGCTTGGTAAGGCGGATGAACACTGAAGCTTTCTTT